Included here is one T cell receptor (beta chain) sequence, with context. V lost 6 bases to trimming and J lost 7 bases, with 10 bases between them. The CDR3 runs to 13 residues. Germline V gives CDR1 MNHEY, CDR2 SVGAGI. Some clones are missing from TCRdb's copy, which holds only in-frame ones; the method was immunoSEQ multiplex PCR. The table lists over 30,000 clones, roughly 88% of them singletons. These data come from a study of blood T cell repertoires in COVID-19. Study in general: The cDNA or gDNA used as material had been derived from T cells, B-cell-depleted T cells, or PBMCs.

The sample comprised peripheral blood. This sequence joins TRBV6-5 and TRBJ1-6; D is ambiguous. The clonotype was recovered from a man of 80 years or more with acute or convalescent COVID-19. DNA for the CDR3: TGTGCCAGCAGCACATACGTGAATTCACCCCTCCACTTT. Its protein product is CASSTYVNSPLHF.